This T cell receptor beta chain was recorded in a study of blood T cell repertoires in COVID-19. Study overall: COVID-19 samples collected from the United States, Italy and Spain covered acute and convalescent phases.

Germline assignment: CDR1 MDHEN and CDR2 SYDVKM. The CDR3 sequence is 16 residues long. Trimming removed 8 bases from V and 11 bases from J; junction bases left unmatched: 21. Repertoires were generated with immunoSEQ multiplex PCR, while TCRdb's copy carries only in-frame clones and drops some. The top ten clones hold 7.5% to 10% of a sample with about 250,000 clones, around 83% of them seen once. The chain uses TRBV28 and TRBJ1-1, with 9 bases lining up with TRBD1. This TCR was sampled from a man older than 75 with acute or convalescent COVID-19. Sequenced: peripheral blood. The CDR3 DNA sequence: TGTGCCAGCCTTCTCCCCCCGGGACAGGGCCCCTCCCACGCTTTCTTT. Translated: CASLLPPGQGPSHAFF.